The 21 T cell receptor beta chains listed next were all sequenced from one sample in a study of beta chain features in type 1 diabetes. Reverse transcription of all isolated RNA meant that expressed TCRB transcripts were sequenced. Method: immunoSEQ multiplex PCR; TCRdb's copy keeps in-frame clones and lacks some. The sample contains about 360,000 clones, over 9.5% of which appear only once. Sequencing was carried out using naive CD4+ T cells from blood. The receptors originated from a man aged 18 to 35 in good health.

There are a few counts of this clone. The chain couples TRBV9 to TRBJ1-1, with D perhaps TRBD1 (6 bases). Germline CDR1 and CDR2: SGDLS and YYNGEE. Trimming pared 1 base from V and 5 bases from J, leaving 18 bases between. This CDR3 comprises 16 residues. The CDR3 coding sequence is TGTGCCAGCAGCGTAACAGGGTATCCGGGTCGGACTGAAGCTTTCTTT. The encoded protein is CASSVTGYPGRTEAFF.

This clone showed up just a few times. V gene TRBV4-2 combines with J gene TRBJ1-2; no clear D gene. The CDR3 covers 16 residues. The V gene's germline CDR1 is LGHNA and CDR2 YNFKEQ. Trimming pared 1 base from V and 0 bases from J, leaving 12 bases between. CDR3 residues: CASSQVGGAANYGYTF. The CDR3 bases are TGTGCCAGCAGCCAAGTCGGCGGAGCCGCTAACTATGGCTACACCTTC.

In this sample, this clone turned up a few times. This chain connects TRBV18 to TRBJ2-7; 8 nucleotides align to TRBD2. Germline V gene sequence: CDR1 KGHSH, CDR2 LQKENI. This CDR3 comprises 15 residues. Germline trimming cut 2 bases from V and 6 bases from J; bases unmatched to any gene: 9. The CDR3 nucleotides read TGTGCCAGCTCACCAGTGGGACTAGACCGTCGCGAGCAGTACTTC. Protein: CASSPVGLDRREQYF.

This clone was picked up a small number of times. CDR3 sequence: CASSPRQGETYEQYF. Written as DNA, the CDR3 is TGTGCCAGCAGCCCCAGACAGGGGGAGACCTACGAGCAGTACTTC. This chain links TRBV9 with TRBJ2-7, with 9 bases lining up with TRBD1. This CDR3 spans 15 amino acids. Germline lookup yields CDR1 SGDLS and CDR2 YYNGEE. The trim removed 4 bases at V and 2 bases at J, leaving 7 bases unmatched.

The V gene is TRBV29-1, the J gene TRBJ1-2; 11 bases align to TRBD1. Losses at the gene ends were 6 bases for V and 5 bases for J; bases not matched to a gene: 2. CDR1 is SQVTM and CDR2 is ANQGSEA in the germline V gene. CDR3 size: 12 residues. For the CDR3, the DNA is TGCAGCGTGGGGGACAGGGGGTATGGCTACACCTTC. This sequence encodes CSVGDRGYGYTF.

The rearrangement uses TRBV28 and TRBJ2-3; TRBD2 might be the D (5 bases). The CDR3 is 14 residues long. Germline V gene data show CDR1 as MDHEN and CDR2 as SYDVKM. V lost 3 bases and J lost 3, with 10 bases in between. CDR3 DNA sequence: TGTGCCAGCAGTTTGGGTGGGAGAACAGATACGCAGTATTTT. It yields the protein CASSLGGRTDTQYF.

This clone was seen a handful of times. V is TRBV7-2 and J is TRBJ2-7; D perhaps matches TRBD2 (7 bases). CDR1 is SGHTA, CDR2 FQGNSA, per germline. Trimming shortened V by 5 bases and J by 0 bases, and 14 bases separated the two germline ends. CDR3 length: 15 residues. The DNA of the CDR3 is TGTGCCAGCAGCCTGGGGGGGGCCTTCTCCTACGAGCAGTACTTC. Protein product: CASSLGGAFSYEQYF.

The chain has TRBV28 and TRBJ1-5; 7 bases line up with TRBD1. This CDR3 contains 18 residues. V was pared by 5 bases and J by 0 bases, with 13 bases of the junction left unmatched. Germline CDR1 reads MDHEN; CDR2 reads SYDVKM. The CDR3 here is CASSLGQERAYSNQPQHF. The CDR3 DNA is TGTGCCAGCAGTCTAGGACAGGAGAGAGCCTATAGCAATCAGCCCCAGCATTTT. The full variable domain, completed using reference TRBV28 and TRBJ1-5, is DVKVTQSSRYLVKRTGEKVFLECVQDMDHENMFWYRQDPGLGLRLIYFSYDVKMKEKGDIPEGYSVSREKKERFSLILESASTNQTSMYLCASSLGQERAYSNQPQHFGDGTRLSIL.

This clone showed up just a few times. The rearrangement links TRBV7-3 to TRBJ1-2; 12 nucleotides align to TRBD1. The length of the CDR3 is 17 residues. Germline values: CDR1 SGHTA, CDR2 FQGTGA. V lost 5 bases and J lost 4; bases outside the gene matches: 11. The CDR3 region has the DNA TGTGCCAGCAGCCATCCGGGACAGGGGGCGCGCGGCTATGGCTACACCTTC. Protein product: CASSHPGQGARGYGYTF.

This sequence joins TRBV7-3 and TRBJ2-1; 8 bases fit TRBD2. The germline gives CDR1 SGHTA, CDR2 FQGTGA. J was trimmed by 2 bases and V by 5 bases; bases with no gene match: 8. The CDR3 contains 16 residues. Written as DNA, the CDR3 is TGTGCCAGCAGCGCCACGACTAGCGAAACCTACAATGAGCAGTTCTTC. Translated: CASSATTSETYNEQFF.

This clone came up a few times. Sequence at one end of the junction differs from germline and may be a read error. The chain is built from TRBV28 and TRBJ1-1; D remains unclear. The CDR3 has 15 residues. CDR1 is MDHEN and CDR2 is SYDVKM in the germline V gene. The CDR3 region has the DNA TGTGGCAGCATGAGGAGCCTTTTTGGTGTCACTGAAGCTTTCTTT. Translating gives CGSMRSLFGVTEAFF.

This clone turned up a few times. V usage is TRBV19 and J usage is TRBJ2-5; TRBD1 matches at 7 bases. V dropped 5 bases and J dropped 2; count of bases not matched to a gene: 2. The CDR3 length is 13 residues. CDR1 is LNHDA and CDR2 is SQIVND in the germline V gene (reference sequence). The CDR3 DNA is TGTGCCAGTAGTCCGGGACAGCAAGAGACCCAGTACTTC. Protein: CASSPGQQETQYF.

In its sample, this clone was seen a few times. The rearrangement uses TRBV6-5 and TRBJ2-1; 7 bases are a match to TRBD2. The germline V gene has CDR1 MNHEY and CDR2 SVGAGI. The V gene end was trimmed by 6 bases and the J gene end by 8 bases; junction bases not matched to a gene: 13. This CDR3 has 15 residues. CDR3 sequence (DNA): TGTGCCAGCAGCCCAATCTGGGAGGGCCGTCATGAGCAGTTCTTC. Protein sequence: CASSPIWEGRHEQFF.

The rearrangement uses TRBV29-1 and TRBJ2-1, with TRBD1 as a possible D gene (5 bases). CDR1 SQVTM and CDR2 ANQGSEA come from the germline V gene. Trimming left V 4 bases short and J 6 bases short, with 16 bases between. This CDR3 is 14 amino acids long. The CDR3 spells CSVVGAAMVNEQFF. For the CDR3, the DNA is TGCAGCGTTGTAGGGGCAGCCATGGTCAATGAGCAGTTCTTC.

In this sample, this clone turned up a few times. J is TRBJ1-1 and V is TRBV10-3, with TRBD1 matching over 7 bases. Per the germline V gene, CDR1 is ENHRY and CDR2 is SYGVKD. This CDR3 contains 14 residues. With 7 bases clipped from V and 4 bases from J, the junction kept 9 bases outside the gene matches. CDR3 in DNA: TGTGCCATCAACAGTAACAGGGGTGGCACTGAAGCTTTCTTT. It codes for CAINSNRGGTEAFF.

The rearrangement joins TRBV6-4 to TRBJ2-2, with TRBD2 matching 10 bases. Germline loops: CDR1 MRHNA, CDR2 SNTAGT. V lost 5 bases and J lost 2; bases outside the gene matches: 2. The CDR3 spans 15 residues. CDR3 DNA sequence: TGTGCCAGCAGTAGGACTAGCGGAAACACCGGGGAGCTGTTTTTT. Amino acid sequence: CASSRTSGNTGELFF.

This clone has ten or more counts. The chain couples TRBV9 to TRBJ2-7; the D is unclear. This CDR3 comprises 14 residues. V dropped 0 bases and J dropped 7 bases, with 14 bases sitting between them. The germline V gene encodes CDR1 SGDLS and CDR2 YYNGEE. For the CDR3, the DNA is TGTGCCAGCAGCGTAGGAGGTACGGGTCCGGAGCAGTACTTC. Protein: CASSVGGTGPEQYF.

The chain joins TRBV10-3 to TRBJ2-1, with 7 nucleotides matching TRBD2. The germline V gene has CDR1 ENHRY and CDR2 SYGVKD. J lost 4 bases, V lost 8 bases, and 14 bases had no gene match. CDR3 length: 16 residues. CDR3 nucleotide sequence: TGTGCCATCGCGGGTTTCGCGGGAGACCTTTACAATGAGCAGTTCTTC. This codes for CAIAGFAGDLYNEQFF.

The chain uses TRBV5-1 and TRBJ1-6, with a possible D match to TRBD1 (5 bases). The germline gives CDR1 SGHRS, CDR2 YFSETQ. Trimming took off 8 bases at V and 0 bases at J, with 12 bases between the two ends. This CDR3 spans 15 amino acids. The CDR3 nucleotides read TGCGCCAGTCGACAGTCGAGCTCCTATAATTCACCCCTCCACTTT. This codes for CASRQSSSYNSPLHF.

The V gene is TRBV2, the J gene TRBJ1-5, with TRBD1 identical over 7 bases. J was trimmed by 7 bases and V by 8 bases; bases with no gene match: 8. The CDR3 has 13 residues. Germline CDR1 is SNHLY and CDR2 is FYNNEI. DNA of the CDR3: TGTGCCAGCCGACAGGGCGGCCAACAGCCCCAGCATTTT. It encodes CASRQGGQQPQHF.

This clone was recorded a few times. V and J are TRBV7-9 and TRBJ2-5; possible D gene TRBD1, 6 bases. V was pared by 5 bases and J by 2 bases, with 9 bases between. In germline, CDR1 is SEHNR, CDR2 FQNEAQ (reference sequence). The CDR3 sequence is 13 residues long. The CDR3 loop reads CASSQQGQETQYF. The CDR3 DNA is TGTGCCAGCAGCCAACAGGGACAAGAGACCCAGTACTTC. The whole variable domain, filled in from reference TRBV7-9 and TRBJ2-5, reads DTGVSQNPRHKITKRGQNVTFRCDPISEHNRLYWYRQTLGQGPEFLTYFQNEAQLEKSRLLSDRFSAERPKGSFSTLEIQRTEQGDSAMYLCASSQQGQETQYFGPGTRLLVL.